This note documents a single T cell receptor (beta chain) sequence. Its specificity is unknown. Profiled with immunoSEQ multiplex PCR; TCRdb holds only in-frame clones, not every one. The table shows several thousand clones, with about four fifths occurring only once. Germline CDR1 reads PRHDT; CDR2 reads FYEKMQ (reference sequence). The V gene lost 4 bases and the J gene lost 8 bases, with 14 bases spanning the gap. CDR3 length equals 13 residues. Patients had resection in Japan or China between 2014 and 2017. Two lung cancer pathologists independently confirmed each histologic diagnosis. This record comes from a study of immune evolution from preneoplasia to lung adenocarcinoma. Overall study findings and caveats: Normal lung had the highest top T cell clone frequencies. Normal lung had highest clonality; later lesions appeared denser, more diverse.

Sequencing was carried out using FFPE adjacent normal lung tissue. The chain is built from TRBV13 and TRBJ1-1; TRBD1 might be the D (5 bases). The receptor comes from a person in their 70s with lung adenocarcinoma. CDR3 DNA sequence: TGTGCCAGCAGCTCGATGGGACGGATGGAAGCTTTCTTT. Its protein is CASSSMGRMEAFF.